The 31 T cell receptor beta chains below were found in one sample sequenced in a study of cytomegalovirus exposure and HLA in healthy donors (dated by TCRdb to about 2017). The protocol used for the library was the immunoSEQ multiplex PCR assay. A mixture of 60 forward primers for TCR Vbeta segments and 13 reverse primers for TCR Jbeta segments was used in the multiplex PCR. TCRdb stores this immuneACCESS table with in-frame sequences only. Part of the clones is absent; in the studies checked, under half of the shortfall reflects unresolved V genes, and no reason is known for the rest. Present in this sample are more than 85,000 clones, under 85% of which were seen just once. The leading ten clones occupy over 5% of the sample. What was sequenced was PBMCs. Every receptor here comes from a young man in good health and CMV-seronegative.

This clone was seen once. Written as DNA, the CDR3 is TGTGCCAGCAGTTTCGGAGGGAATAGCAATCAGCCCCAGCATTTT. Protein: CASSFGGNSNQPQHF. The rearrangement uses TRBV28 and TRBJ1-5; D gene uncertain. The CDR3 consists of 15 residues. Per germline, CDR1 MDHEN and CDR2 SYDVKM. V lost 3 bases, J lost 0 bases, and 9 bases lay in between. The full variable domain, in which reference TRBV28 and TRBJ1-5 provide the parts outside the CDR3, is DVKVTQSSRYLVKRTGEKVFLECVQDMDHENMFWYRQDPGLGLRLIYFSYDVKMKEKGDIPEGYSVSREKKERFSLILESASTNQTSMYLCASSFGGNSNQPQHFGDGTRLSIL.

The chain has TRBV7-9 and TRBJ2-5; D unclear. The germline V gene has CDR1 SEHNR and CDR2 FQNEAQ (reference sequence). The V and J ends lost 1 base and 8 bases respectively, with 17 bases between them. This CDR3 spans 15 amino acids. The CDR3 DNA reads TGTGCCAGCAGCTTAGAGGCGGCCAGCATAATAACCCAGTACTTC. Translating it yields CASSLEAASIITQYF.

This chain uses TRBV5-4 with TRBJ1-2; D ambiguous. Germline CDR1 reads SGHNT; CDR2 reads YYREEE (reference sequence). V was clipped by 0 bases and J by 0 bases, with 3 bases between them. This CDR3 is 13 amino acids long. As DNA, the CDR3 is TGTGCCAGCAGCTTGGCCGCTAACTATGGCTACACCTTC. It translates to CASSLAANYGYTF.

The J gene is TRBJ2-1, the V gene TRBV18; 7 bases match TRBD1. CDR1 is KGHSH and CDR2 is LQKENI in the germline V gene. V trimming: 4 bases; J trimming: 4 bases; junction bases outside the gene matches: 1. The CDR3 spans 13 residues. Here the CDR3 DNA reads TGTGCCAGCTCACGGACAGGTTACAATGAGCAGTTCTTC. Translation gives CASSRTGYNEQFF.

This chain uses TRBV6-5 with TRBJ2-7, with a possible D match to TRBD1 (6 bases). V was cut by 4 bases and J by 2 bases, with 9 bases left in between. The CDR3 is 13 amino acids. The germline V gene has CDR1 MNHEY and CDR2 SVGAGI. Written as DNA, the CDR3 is TGTGCCAGCAGTTGGGACAATGCCTACGAGCAGTACTTC. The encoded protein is CASSWDNAYEQYF.

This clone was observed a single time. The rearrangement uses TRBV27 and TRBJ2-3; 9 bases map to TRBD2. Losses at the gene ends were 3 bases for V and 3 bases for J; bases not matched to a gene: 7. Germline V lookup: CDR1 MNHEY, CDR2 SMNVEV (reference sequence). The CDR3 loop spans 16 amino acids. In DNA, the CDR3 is TGTGCCAGCAGTTTCGTAGCGGGAGTTGGGACAGATACGCAGTATTTT. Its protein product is CASSFVAGVGTDTQYF.

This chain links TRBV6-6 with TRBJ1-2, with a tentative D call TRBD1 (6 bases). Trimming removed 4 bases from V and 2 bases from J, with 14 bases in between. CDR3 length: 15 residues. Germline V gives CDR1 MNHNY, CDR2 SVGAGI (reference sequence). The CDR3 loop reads CASSSYEGHNYGYTF. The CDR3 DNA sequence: TGTGCCAGCAGTTCCTACGAGGGACACAACTATGGCTACACCTTC.

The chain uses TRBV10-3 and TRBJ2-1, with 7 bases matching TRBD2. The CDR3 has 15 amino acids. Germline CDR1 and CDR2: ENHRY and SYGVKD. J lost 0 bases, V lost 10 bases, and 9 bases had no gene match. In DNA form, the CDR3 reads TGTGCCACCGAGACTAGCTCCAGCTCCTACAATGAGCAGTTCTTC. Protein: CATETSSSSYNEQFF.

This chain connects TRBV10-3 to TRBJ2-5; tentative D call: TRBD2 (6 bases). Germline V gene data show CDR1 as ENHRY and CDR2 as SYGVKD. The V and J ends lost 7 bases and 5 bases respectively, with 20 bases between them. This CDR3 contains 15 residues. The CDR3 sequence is CAITPGDFRGETQYF. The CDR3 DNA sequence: TGTGCCATCACCCCTGGGGACTTTAGGGGCGAGACCCAGTACTTC.

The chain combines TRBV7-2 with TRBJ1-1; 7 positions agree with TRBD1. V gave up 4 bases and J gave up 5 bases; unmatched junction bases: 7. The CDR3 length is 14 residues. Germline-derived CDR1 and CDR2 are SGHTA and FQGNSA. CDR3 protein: CASSYRQGGTEAFF. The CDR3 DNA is TGTGCCAGCAGCTACCGACAGGGAGGAACTGAAGCTTTCTTT.

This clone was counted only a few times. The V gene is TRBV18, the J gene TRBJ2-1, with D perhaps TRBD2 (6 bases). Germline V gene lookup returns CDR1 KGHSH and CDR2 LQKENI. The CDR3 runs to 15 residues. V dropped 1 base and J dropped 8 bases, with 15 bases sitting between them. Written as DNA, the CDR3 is TGTGCCAGCTCACCACGTCTAGCAGAGCGGGATGAGCAGTTCTTC. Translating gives CASSPRLAERDEQFF.

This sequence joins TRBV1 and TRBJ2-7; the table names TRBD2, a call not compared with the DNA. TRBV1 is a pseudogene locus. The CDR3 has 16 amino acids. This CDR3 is CTSSARLGWERYEQYF. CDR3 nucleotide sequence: TGCACCAGCAGCGCTCGACTAGGGTGGGAGCGGTACGAGCAGTACTTC.

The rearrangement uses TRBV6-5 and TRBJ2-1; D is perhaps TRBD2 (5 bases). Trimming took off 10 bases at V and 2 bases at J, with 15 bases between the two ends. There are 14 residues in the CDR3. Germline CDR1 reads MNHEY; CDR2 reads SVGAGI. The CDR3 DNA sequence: TGTGCCACCCGCCAGGAGCGGACCTACAATGAGCAGTTCTTC. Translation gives CATRQERTYNEQFF.

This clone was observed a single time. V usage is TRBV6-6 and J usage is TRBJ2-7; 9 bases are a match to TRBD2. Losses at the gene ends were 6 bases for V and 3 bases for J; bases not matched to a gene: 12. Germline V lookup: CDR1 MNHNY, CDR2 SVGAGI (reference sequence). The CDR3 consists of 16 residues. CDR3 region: CASSQGIAGENYEQYF. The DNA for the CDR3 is TGTGCCAGCAGCCAGGGAATAGCGGGAGAGAACTACGAGCAGTACTTC.

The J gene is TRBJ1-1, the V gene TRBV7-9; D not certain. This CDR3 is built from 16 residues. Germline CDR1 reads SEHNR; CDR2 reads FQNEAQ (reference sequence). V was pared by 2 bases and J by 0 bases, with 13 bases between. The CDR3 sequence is CASSLRGRRMNTEAFF. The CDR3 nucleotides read TGTGCCAGCAGCTTAAGAGGGAGGAGAATGAACACTGAAGCTTTCTTT. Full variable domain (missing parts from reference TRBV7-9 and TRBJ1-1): DTGVSQNPRHKITKRGQNVTFRCDPISEHNRLYWYRQTLGQGPEFLTYFQNEAQLEKSRLLSDRFSAERPKGSFSTLEIQRTEQGDSAMYLCASSLRGRRMNTEAFFGQGTRLTVV.

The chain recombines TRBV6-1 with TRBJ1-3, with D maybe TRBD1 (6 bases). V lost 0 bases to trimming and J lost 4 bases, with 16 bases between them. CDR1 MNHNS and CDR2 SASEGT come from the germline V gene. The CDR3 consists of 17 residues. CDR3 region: CASSEALRGSSGNTIYF. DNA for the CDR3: TGTGCCAGCAGTGAAGCTCTCAGGGGTTCTTCAGGAAACACCATATATTTT.

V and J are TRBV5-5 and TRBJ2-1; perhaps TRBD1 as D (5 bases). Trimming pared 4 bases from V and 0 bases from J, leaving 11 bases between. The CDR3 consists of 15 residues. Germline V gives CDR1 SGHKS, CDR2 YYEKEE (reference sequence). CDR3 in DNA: TGTGCCAGCAGCCCTGGGCAGGGCTCCTACAATGAGCAGTTCTTC. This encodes CASSPGQGSYNEQFF.

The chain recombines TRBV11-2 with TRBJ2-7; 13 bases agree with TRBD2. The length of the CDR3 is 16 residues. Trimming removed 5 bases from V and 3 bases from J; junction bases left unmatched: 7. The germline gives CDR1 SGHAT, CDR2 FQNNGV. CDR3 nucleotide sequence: TGTGCCAGCAGCACAGGACTAGCGGGAGACTTCTACGAGCAGTACTTC. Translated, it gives CASSTGLAGDFYEQYF.

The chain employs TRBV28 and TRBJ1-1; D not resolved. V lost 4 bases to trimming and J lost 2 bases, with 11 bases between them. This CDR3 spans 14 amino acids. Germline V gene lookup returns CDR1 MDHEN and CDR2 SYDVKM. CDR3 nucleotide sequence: TGTGCCAGCAGTTCGTCCGCAGGAAACACTGAAGCTTTCTTT. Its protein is CASSSSAGNTEAFF.

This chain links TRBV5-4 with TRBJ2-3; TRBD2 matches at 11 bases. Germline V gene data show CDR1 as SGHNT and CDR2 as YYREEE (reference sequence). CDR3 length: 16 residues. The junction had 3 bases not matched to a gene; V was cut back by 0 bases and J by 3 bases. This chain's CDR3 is CASSLVSSGRTDTQYF. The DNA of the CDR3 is TGTGCCAGCAGCTTGGTGTCTAGCGGGAGGACAGATACGCAGTATTTT.

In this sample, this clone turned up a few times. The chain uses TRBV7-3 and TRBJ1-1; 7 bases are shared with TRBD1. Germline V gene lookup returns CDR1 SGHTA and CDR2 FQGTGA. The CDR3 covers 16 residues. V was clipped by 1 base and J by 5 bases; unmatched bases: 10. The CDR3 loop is CASSLSHSLQGTEAFF. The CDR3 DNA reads TGTGCCAGCAGCTTAAGCCACAGCCTACAGGGGACTGAAGCTTTCTTT.

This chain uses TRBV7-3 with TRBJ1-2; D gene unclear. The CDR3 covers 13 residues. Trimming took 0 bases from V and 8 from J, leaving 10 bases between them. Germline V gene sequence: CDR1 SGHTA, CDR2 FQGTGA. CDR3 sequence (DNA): TGTGCCAGCAGCTTAACAGGGAGGGAGGGCTACACCTTC. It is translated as CASSLTGREGYTF.

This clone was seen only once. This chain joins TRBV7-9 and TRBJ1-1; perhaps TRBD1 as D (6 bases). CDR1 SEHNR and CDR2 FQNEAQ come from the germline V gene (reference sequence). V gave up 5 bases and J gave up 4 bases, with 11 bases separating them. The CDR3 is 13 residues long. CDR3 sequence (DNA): TGTGCCAGCAGCCCAGACAGGAGCACTGAAGCTTTCTTT. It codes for CASSPDRSTEAFF.

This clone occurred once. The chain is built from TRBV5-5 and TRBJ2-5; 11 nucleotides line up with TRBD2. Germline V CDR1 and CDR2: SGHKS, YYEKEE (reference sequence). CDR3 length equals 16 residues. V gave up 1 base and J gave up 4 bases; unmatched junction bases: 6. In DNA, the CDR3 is TGTGCCAGCAGCTTGCCTAGCGGGAGGCCAGGAGAGACCCAGTACTTC. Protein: CASSLPSGRPGETQYF.

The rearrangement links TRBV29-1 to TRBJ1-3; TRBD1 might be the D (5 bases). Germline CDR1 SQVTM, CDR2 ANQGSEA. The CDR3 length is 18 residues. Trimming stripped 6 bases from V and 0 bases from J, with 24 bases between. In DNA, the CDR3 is TGCAGCGTGGGGGGGATGCAGGGCTCTCCCTACTCTGGAAACACCATATATTTT. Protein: CSVGGMQGSPYSGNTIYF.

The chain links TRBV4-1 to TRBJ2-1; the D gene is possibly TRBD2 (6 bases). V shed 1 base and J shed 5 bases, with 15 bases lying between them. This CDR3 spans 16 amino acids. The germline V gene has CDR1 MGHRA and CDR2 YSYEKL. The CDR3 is CASSQGDSGYNNEQFF. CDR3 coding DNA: TGCGCCAGCAGCCAAGGGGATAGCGGATATAACAATGAGCAGTTCTTC.

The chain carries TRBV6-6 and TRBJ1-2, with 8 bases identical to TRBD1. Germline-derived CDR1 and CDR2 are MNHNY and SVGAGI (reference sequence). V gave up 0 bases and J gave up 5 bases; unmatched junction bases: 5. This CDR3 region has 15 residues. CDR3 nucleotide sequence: TGTGCCAGCAGTTACTCCCCAGGGGGCCCTTATGGCTACACCTTC. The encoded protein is CASSYSPGGPYGYTF.

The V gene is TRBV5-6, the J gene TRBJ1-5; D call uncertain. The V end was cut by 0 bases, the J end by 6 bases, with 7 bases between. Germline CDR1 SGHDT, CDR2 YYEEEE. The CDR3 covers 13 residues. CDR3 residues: CASSLGRGQPQHF. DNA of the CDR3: TGTGCCAGCAGCTTGGGACGGGGTCAGCCCCAGCATTTT.

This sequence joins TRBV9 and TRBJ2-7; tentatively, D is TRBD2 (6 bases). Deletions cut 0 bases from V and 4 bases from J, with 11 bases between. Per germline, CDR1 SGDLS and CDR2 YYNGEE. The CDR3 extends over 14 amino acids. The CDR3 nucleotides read TGTGCCAGCAGCGTAGATGAGGGGACTTACGAGCAGTACTTC. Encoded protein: CASSVDEGTYEQYF.

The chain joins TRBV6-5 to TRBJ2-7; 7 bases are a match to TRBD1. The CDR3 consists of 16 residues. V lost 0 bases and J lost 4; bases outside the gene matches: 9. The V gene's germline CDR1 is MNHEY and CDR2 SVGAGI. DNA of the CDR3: TGTGCCAGCAGTTACTCCTCAGGACAGGATTTATACGAGCAGTACTTC. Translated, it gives CASSYSSGQDLYEQYF.

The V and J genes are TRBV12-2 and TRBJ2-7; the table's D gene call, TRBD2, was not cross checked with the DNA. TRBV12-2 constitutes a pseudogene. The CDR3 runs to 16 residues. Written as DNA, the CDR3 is TGTGCCAGCAGCCCGCGCGGGACTAGCGGGAGTAACGAGCAGTACTTC. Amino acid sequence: CASSPRGTSGSNEQYF.